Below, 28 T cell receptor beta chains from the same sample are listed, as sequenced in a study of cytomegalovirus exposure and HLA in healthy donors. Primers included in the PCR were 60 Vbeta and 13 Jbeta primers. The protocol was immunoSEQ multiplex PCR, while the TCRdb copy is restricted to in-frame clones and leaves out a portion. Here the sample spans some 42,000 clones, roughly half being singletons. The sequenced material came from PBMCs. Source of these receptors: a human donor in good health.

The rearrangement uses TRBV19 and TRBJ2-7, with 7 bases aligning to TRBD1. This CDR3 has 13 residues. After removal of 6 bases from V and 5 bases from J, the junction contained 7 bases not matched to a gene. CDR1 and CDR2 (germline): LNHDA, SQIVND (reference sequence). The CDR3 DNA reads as TGTGCCAGTAGGGCAGGGGGTGAGAACGAGCAGTACTTC. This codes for CASRAGGENEQYF.

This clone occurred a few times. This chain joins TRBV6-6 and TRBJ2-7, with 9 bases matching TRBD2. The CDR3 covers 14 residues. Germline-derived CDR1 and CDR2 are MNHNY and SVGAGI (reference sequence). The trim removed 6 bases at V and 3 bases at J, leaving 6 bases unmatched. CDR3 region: CASSRLAESYEQYF. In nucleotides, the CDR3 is TGTGCCAGCAGCCGACTAGCGGAGAGCTACGAGCAGTACTTC.

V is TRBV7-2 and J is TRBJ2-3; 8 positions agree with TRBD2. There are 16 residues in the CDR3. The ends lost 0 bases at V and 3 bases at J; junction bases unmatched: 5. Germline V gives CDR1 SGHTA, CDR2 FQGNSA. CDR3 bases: TGTGCCAGCAGCTTAGCCGGCGGGAGGAGGACAGATACGCAGTATTTT. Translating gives CASSLAGGRRTDTQYF.

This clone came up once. The CDR3: CASSLSSIQGSSPLHF. The CDR3 nucleotides read TGTGCCAGCAGTTTATCGAGTATACAGGGATCTTCACCCCTCCACTTT. The chain combines TRBV27 with TRBJ1-6; D is possibly TRBD1 (6 bases). The CDR3 contains 16 residues. Trimming removed 0 bases from V and 9 bases from J, with 15 bases in between. Germline V lookup: CDR1 MNHEY, CDR2 SMNVEV (reference sequence).

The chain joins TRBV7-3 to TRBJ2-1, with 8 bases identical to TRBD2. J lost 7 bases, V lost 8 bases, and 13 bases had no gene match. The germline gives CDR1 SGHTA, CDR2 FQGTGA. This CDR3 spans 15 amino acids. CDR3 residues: CASRLAGGLWNEQFF. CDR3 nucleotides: TGTGCCAGCCGACTGGCGGGAGGCTTATGGAATGAGCAGTTCTTC.

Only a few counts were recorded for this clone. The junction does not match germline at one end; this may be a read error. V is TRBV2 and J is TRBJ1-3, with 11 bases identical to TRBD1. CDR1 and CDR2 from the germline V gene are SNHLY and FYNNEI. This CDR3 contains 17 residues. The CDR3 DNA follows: TGTGCCAGCAGTGCTCTTGCTCGGGGGACAGGGGGAAACGCCATATATTTT. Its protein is CASSALARGTGGNAIYF.

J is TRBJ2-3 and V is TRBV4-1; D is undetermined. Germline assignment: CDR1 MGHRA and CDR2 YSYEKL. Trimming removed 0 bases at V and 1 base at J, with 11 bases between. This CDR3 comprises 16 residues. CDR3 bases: TGCGCCAGCAGCCAAGATAGGAACGGAGGCACAGATACGCAGTATTTT. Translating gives CASSQDRNGGTDTQYF.

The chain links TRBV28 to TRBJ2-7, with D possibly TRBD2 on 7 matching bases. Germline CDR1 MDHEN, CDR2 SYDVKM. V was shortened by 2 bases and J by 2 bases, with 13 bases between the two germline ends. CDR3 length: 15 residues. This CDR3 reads CASSLGGARPYEQYF. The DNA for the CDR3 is TGTGCCAGCAGTTTAGGGGGGGCCCGCCCCTACGAGCAGTACTTC.

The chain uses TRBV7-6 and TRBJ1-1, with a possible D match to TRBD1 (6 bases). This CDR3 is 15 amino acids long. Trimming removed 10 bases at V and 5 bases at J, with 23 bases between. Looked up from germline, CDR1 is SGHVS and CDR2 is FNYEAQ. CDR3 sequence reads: CAIAGGRRGKTEAFF. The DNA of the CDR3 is TGTGCCATCGCCGGGGGGCGGAGAGGGAAAACTGAAGCTTTCTTT.

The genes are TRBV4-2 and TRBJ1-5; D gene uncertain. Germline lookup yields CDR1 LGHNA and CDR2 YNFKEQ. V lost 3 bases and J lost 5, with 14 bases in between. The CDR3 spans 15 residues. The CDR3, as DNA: TGTGCCAGCAGCCAGGGAGTCGGATATGATCAGCCCCAGCATTTT. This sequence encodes CASSQGVGYDQPQHF.

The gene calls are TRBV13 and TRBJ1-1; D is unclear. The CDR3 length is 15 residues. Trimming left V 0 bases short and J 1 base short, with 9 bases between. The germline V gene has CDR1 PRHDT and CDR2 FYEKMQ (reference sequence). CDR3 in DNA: TGTGCCAGCAGCTTAGGTCCATCATGGAACACTGAAGCTTTCTTT. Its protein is CASSLGPSWNTEAFF.

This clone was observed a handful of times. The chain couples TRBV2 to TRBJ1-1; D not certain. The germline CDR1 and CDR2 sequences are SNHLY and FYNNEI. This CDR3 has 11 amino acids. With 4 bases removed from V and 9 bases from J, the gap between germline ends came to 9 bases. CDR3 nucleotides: TGTGCCAGCAGTGTTGGGCCTCAAGCTTTCTTT. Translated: CASSVGPQAFF.

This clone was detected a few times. The CDR3 sequence: CASSFSLRSYNSPLHF. The CDR3 nucleotides read TGTGCCAGCAGCTTTTCTTTGCGCTCCTATAATTCACCCCTCCACTTT. The chain joins TRBV7-8 to TRBJ1-6; D gene ambiguous. Per germline, CDR1 SGHVS and CDR2 FQNEAQ. Trimming removed 3 bases from V and 0 bases from J, with 9 bases in between. CDR3 length: 16 amino acids.

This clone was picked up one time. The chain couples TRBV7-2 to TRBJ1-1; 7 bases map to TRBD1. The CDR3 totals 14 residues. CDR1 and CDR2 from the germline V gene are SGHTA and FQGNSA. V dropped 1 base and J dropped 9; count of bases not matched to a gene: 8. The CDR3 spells CASSLEWGTEKAFF. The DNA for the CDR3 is TGTGCCAGCAGCTTAGAGTGGGGGACAGAAAAAGCTTTCTTT. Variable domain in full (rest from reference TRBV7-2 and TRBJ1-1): GAGVSQSPSNKVTEKGKDVELRCDPISGHTALYWYRQSLGQGLEFLIYFQGNSAPDKSGLPSDRFSAERTGGSVSTLTIQRTQQEDSAVYLCASSLEWGTEKAFFGQGTRLTVV.

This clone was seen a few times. Here the CDR3 DNA reads TGTGCCAGCAGGCTCGGGGGGAGACAAGAGACCCAGTACTTC. Amino acid sequence: CASRLGGRQETQYF. The chain couples TRBV6-6 to TRBJ2-5; 7 bases are a match to TRBD2. The CDR3 loop spans 14 amino acids. In germline, CDR1 is MNHNY, CDR2 SVGAGI (reference sequence). Trimming removed 6 bases from V and 2 bases from J; junction bases left unmatched: 6.

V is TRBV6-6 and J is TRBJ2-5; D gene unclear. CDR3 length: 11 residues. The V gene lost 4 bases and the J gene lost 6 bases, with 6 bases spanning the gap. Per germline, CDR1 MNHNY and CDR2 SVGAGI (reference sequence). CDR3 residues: CASSSEKTQYF. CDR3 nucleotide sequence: TGTGCCAGCAGTTCGGAGAAGACCCAGTACTTC.

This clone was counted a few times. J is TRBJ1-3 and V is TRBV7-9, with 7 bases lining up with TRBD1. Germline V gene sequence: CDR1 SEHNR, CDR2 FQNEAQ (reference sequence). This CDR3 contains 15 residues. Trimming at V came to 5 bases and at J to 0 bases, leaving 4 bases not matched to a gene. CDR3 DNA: TGTGCCAGCAGCCGACAGGGAGGCTCTGGAAACACCATATATTTT. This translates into CASSRQGGSGNTIYF.

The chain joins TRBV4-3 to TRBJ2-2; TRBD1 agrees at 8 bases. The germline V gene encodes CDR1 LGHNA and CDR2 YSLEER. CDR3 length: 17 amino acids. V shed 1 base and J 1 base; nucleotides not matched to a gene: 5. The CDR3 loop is CASSQVKQGGNTGELFF. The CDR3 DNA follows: TGCGCCAGCAGCCAAGTCAAACAGGGGGGGAACACCGGGGAGCTGTTTTTT.

The CDR3 sequence is CASSAGQGGYEQYF. The CDR3 DNA reads TGTGCCAGTAGTGCCGGACAGGGCGGCTACGAGCAGTACTTC. The chain combines TRBV19 with TRBJ2-7; the match to TRBD1 covers 8 bases. The CDR3 extends over 14 amino acids. The V segment lost 5 bases and the J segment 3 bases; nucleotides outside the gene matches: 6. Germline CDR1 reads LNHDA; CDR2 reads SQIVND (reference sequence).

Here the CDR3 reads CASRPQGTTFSGNTIYF. CDR3 nucleotides: TGCGCCAGCAGGCCACAGGGGACAACCTTCTCTGGAAACACCATATATTTT. J is TRBJ1-3 and V is TRBV5-1; 7 bases agree with TRBD1. Per the germline V gene, CDR1 is SGHRS and CDR2 is YFSETQ. This CDR3 has 17 amino acids. The ends lost 5 bases at V and 0 bases at J; junction bases unmatched: 11.

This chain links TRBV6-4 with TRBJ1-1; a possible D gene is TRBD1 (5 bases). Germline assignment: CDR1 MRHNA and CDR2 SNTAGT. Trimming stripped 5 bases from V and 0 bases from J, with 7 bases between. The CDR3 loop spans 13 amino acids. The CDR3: CASSRTLNTEAFF. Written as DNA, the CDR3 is TGTGCCAGCAGTAGGACACTGAACACTGAAGCTTTCTTT.

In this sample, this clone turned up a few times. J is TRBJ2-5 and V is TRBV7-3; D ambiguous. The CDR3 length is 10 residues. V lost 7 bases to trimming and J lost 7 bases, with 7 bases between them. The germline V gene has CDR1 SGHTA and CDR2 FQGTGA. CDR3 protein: CASTPGTQYF. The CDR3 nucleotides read TGTGCCAGCACCCCGGGGACCCAGTACTTC.

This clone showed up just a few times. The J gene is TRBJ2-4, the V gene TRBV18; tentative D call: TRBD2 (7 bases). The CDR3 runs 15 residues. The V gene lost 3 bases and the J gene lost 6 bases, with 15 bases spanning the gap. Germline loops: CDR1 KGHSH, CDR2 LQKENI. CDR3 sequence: CASSPMGGALNIQYF. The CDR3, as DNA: TGTGCCAGCTCACCTATGGGGGGGGCACTAAACATTCAGTACTTC. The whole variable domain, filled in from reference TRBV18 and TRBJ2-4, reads NAGVMQNPRHLVRRRGQEARLRCSPMKGHSHVYWYRQLPEEGLKFMVYLQKENIIDESGMPKERFSAEFPKEGPSILRIQQVVRGDSAAYFCASSPMGGALNIQYFGAGTRLSVL.

The CDR3 DNA sequence: TGCGCCAGCAGCCCCCGCGGTAGCGTAGGCACAGATACGCAGTATTTT. Amino acid sequence: CASSPRGSVGTDTQYF. J is TRBJ2-3 and V is TRBV4-3; TRBD2 might be the D (5 bases). This CDR3 comprises 16 residues. V lost 4 bases and J 1 base, leaving 15 bases between the germline ends. Germline-derived CDR1 and CDR2 are LGHNA and YSLEER.

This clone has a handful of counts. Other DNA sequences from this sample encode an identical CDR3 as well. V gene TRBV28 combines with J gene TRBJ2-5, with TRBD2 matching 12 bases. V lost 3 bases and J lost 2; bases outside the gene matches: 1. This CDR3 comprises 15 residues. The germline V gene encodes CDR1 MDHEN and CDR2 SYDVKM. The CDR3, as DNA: TGTGCCAGCAGTTTGACTAGCGGGGGTCAAGAGACCCAGTACTTC. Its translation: CASSLTSGGQETQYF.

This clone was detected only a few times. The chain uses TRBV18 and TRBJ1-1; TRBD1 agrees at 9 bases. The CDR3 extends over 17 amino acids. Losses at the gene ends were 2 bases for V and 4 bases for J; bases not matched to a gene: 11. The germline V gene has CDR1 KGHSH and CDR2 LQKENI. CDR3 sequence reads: CASSPAGTGMWVTEAFF. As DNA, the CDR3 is TGTGCCAGCTCACCAGCCGGGACAGGGATGTGGGTCACTGAAGCTTTCTTT. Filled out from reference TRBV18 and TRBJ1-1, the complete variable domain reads NAGVMQNPRHLVRRRGQEARLRCSPMKGHSHVYWYRQLPEEGLKFMVYLQKENIIDESGMPKERFSAEFPKEGPSILRIQQVVRGDSAAYFCASSPAGTGMWVTEAFFGQGTRLTVV.

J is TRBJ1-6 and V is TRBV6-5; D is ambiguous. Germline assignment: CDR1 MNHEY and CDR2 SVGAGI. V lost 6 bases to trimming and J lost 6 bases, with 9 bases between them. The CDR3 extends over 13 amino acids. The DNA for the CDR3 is TGTGCCAGCAGGTCAGGCTCTAATTCACCCCTCCACTTT. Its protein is CASRSGSNSPLHF.

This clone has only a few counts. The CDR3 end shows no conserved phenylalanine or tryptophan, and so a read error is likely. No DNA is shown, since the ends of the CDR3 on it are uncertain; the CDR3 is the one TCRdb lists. The CDR3 reads CAWSRRLADIIRAVL. This sequence joins TRBV30 and TRBJ2-6; the table's D call, TRBD2, was not checked against the DNA. CDR1 and CDR2 (germline): GTSNPN, SVGIG (reference sequence). Inclusive of both ends, the CDR3 amounts to 15 amino acids.